The 12 T cell receptor beta chains reported below all come from one sample, sequenced in a study of shared clonotypes between healthy human individuals. Assay used: immunoSEQ multiplex PCR; TCRdb lists only in-frame clones, some missing. Of some 2,100,000 clones in the sample, approximately 94% were seen once. Sequences were obtained from naive CD4+ T cells sorted from blood. Subset reported: CD45RA+ positively selected. These receptors were taken from a man aged 18 to 35 in good health.

The chain carries TRBV27 and TRBJ1-1; no reliable D call. Trimming cost V 2 bases and J 1 base, with 8 bases left between them. The CDR3 covers 14 residues. CDR1 is MNHEY, CDR2 SMNVEV, per germline (reference sequence). The CDR3 DNA follows: TGTGCCAGCAGTTTAAACGGGCCGAACACTGAAGCTTTCTTT. Its translation: CASSLNGPNTEAFF.

V is TRBV7-8 and J is TRBJ2-5; 10 nucleotides match TRBD2. The CDR3 runs 17 residues. CDR1 and CDR2 (germline): SGHVS, FQNEAQ. V shed 0 bases and J 4 bases; nucleotides not matched to a gene: 8. The CDR3 is CASSLANLGLAVETQYF. CDR3 nucleotide sequence: TGTGCCAGCAGCTTAGCCAACCTCGGACTAGCGGTAGAGACCCAGTACTTC. The full variable domain, in which reference TRBV7-8 and TRBJ2-5 provide the parts outside the CDR3, is GAGVSQSPRYKVAKRGQDVALRCDPISGHVSLFWYQQALGQGPEFLTYFQNEAQLDKSGLPSDRFFAERPEGSVSTLKIQRTQQEDSAVYLCASSLANLGLAVETQYFGPGTRLLVL.

The chain combines TRBV2 with TRBJ2-7; 14 bases line up with TRBD2. The length of the CDR3 is 14 residues. Germline CDR1 SNHLY, CDR2 FYNNEI. Trimming at V came to 7 bases and at J to 4 bases, leaving 3 bases not matched to a gene. The CDR3 here is CASIGTSGGYEQYF. The CDR3 DNA is TGTGCCAGCATCGGGACTAGCGGGGGATACGAGCAGTACTTC.

The chain employs TRBV10-1 and TRBJ2-1; 10 positions match TRBD2. Germline CDR1 and CDR2: WNHNN and SYGVQD (reference sequence). V lost 6 bases and J lost 0; bases outside the gene matches: 8. The CDR3 extends over 17 amino acids. In DNA, the CDR3 is TGCGCCAGCAGAGGGACTAGCGCCTCCTTCTCCTACAATGAGCAGTTCTTC. It yields the protein CASRGTSASFSYNEQFF.

This sequence joins TRBV11-2 and TRBJ2-3; D is unresolved. The CDR3 has 15 amino acids. Germline lookup yields CDR1 SGHAT and CDR2 FQNNGV. Trimming took 4 bases from V and 0 from J, leaving 11 bases between them. DNA of the CDR3: TGTGCCAGCAGCTCATACGGTAAAAGCACAGATACGCAGTATTTT. It specifies CASSSYGKSTDTQYF.

The chain carries TRBV2 and TRBJ2-7; 10 bases map to TRBD1. Trimming cost V 8 bases and J 3 bases; bases outside gene matches: 13. Germline CDR1 reads SNHLY; CDR2 reads FYNNEI. The CDR3 sequence is 16 residues long. CDR3 nucleotides: TGTGCCAGCGAGGAGCTCCTGGGACAGGGGATCTACGAGCAGTACTTC. Translation gives CASEELLGQGIYEQYF. Full variable domain (outside the CDR3, taken from reference TRBV2 and TRBJ2-7): EPEVTQTPSHQVTQMGQEVILRCVPISNHLYFYWYRQILGQKVEFLVSFYNNEISEKSEIFDDQFSVERPDGSNFTLKIRSTKLEDSAMYFCASEELLGQGIYEQYFGPGTRLTVT.

The chain is built from TRBV11-2 and TRBJ2-3; D unclear. Germline V CDR1 and CDR2: SGHAT, FQNNGV. The V gene lost 6 bases and the J gene lost 0 bases, with 13 bases spanning the gap. The CDR3 spans 15 residues. CDR3 in DNA: TGTGCCAGCAGGACGCCGGGCCTAAGCACAGATACGCAGTATTTT. This gives the protein CASRTPGLSTDTQYF. Using reference TRBV11-2 and TRBJ2-3 for the parts outside the CDR3, the full variable domain is EAGVAQSPRYKIIEKRQSVAFWCNPISGHATLYWYQQILGQGPKLLIQFQNNGVVDDSQLPKDRFSAERLKGVDSTLKIQPAKLEDSAVYLCASRTPGLSTDTQYFGPGTRLTVL.

The chain couples TRBV6-5 to TRBJ1-1; D is undetermined. V lost 7 bases to trimming and J lost 1 base, with 4 bases between them. The length of the CDR3 is 11 residues. Germline V gene data show CDR1 as MNHEY and CDR2 as SVGAGI. In DNA, the CDR3 is TGTGCCAGCACCACGAACACTGAAGCTTTCTTT. Translated, it gives CASTTNTEAFF.

The chain combines TRBV7-2 with TRBJ1-5; unclear D gene. Germline V gene sequence: CDR1 SGHTA, CDR2 FQGNSA. The CDR3 covers 12 residues. With 5 bases removed from V and 3 bases from J, the gap between germline ends came to 5 bases. The CDR3 sequence: CASSRNNQPQHF. The CDR3, as DNA: TGTGCCAGCAGCCGTAACAATCAGCCCCAGCATTTT. Full variable domain (missing parts from reference TRBV7-2 and TRBJ1-5): GAGVSQSPSNKVTEKGKDVELRCDPISGHTALYWYRQSLGQGLEFLIYFQGNSAPDKSGLPSDRFSAERTGGSVSTLTIQRTQQEDSAVYLCASSRNNQPQHFGDGTRLSIL.

The chain has TRBV9 and TRBJ2-6; D unresolved. The CDR3 spans 15 residues. From germline, CDR1 is SGDLS and CDR2 YYNGEE. The V and J ends lost 3 bases and 3 bases respectively, with 10 bases between them. For the CDR3, the DNA is TGTGCCAGCAGCGGTCAACCGGGTGGGGCCAACGTCCTGACTTTC. Amino acid sequence: CASSGQPGGANVLTF.

The sample holds one count of this clone. V usage is TRBV6-1 and J usage is TRBJ2-5; TRBD1 is a possible D gene (6 bases). The CDR3 contains 15 residues. Germline V lookup: CDR1 MNHNS, CDR2 SASEGT. V lost 3 bases to trimming and J lost 1 base, with 12 bases between them. The CDR3 here is CASSEGTHFQETQYF. The DNA of the CDR3 is TGTGCCAGCAGTGAGGGGACACACTTCCAAGAGACCCAGTACTTC.

The V and J genes are TRBV2 and TRBJ1-5, with D perhaps TRBD1 (6 bases). This CDR3 spans 14 amino acids. Trimming left V 6 bases short and J 2 bases short, with 11 bases between. The germline V gene has CDR1 SNHLY and CDR2 FYNNEI. The CDR3 region has the DNA TGTGCCAGCAGCGATAAGGGGGGCAATCAGCCCCAGCATTTT. This translates into CASSDKGGNQPQHF.